A single count supports the clone carrying this T cell receptor (beta chain). This entry is derived from a study of T cell changes during pregnancy in multiple sclerosis. Profiling relied on immunoSEQ multiplex PCR, and the TCRdb table lists in-frame clones only, not all of them. The top ten clones hold around 0.49% of a sample with roughly 40,000 clones, about 88% of them seen once. The input for sequencing was CD4+ T cells from peripheral blood mononuclear cells, taken in the first trimester of pregnancy. This clonotype was obtained from a female donor with multiple sclerosis, enrolled in a pregnancy study.

CDR3 nucleotide sequence: TGCGCCAGCAGCTTGGGACGGGGGGGGGCCACAGATACGCAGTATTTT. It is translated as CASSLGRGGATDTQYF. The chain carries TRBV5-1 and TRBJ2-3, with 8 positions matching TRBD2. The J segment lost 2 bases and the V segment lost 0 bases, leaving 5 bases of the junction unmatched. Per germline, CDR1 SGHRS and CDR2 YFSETQ. The CDR3 covers 16 residues. Combining the CDR3 with reference TRBV5-1 and TRBJ2-3 gives the whole variable domain KAGVTQTPRYLIKTRGQQVTLSCSPISGHRSVSWYQQTPGQGLQFLFEYFSETQRNKGNFPGRFSGRQFSNSRSEMNVSTLELGDSALYLCASSLGRGGATDTQYFGPGTRLTVL.